One sample yielded the 26 T cell receptor beta chains listed below, sequenced in a study of blood T cell repertoires in COVID-19. Assay used: immunoSEQ multiplex PCR; TCRdb lists only in-frame clones, some missing. This sample yields 300,000 to 350,000 clones, of which roughly 87% are seen a single time; approximately 9.3% belongs to the top ten. Sequencing was carried out using peripheral blood. These receptor sequences come from a man aged 25-45 years with COVID-19, enrolled during active disease.

J is TRBJ2-1 and V is TRBV6-5; 8 bases agree with TRBD1. The V gene end was trimmed by 8 bases and the J gene end by 4 bases; junction bases not matched to a gene: 10. The length of the CDR3 is 15 residues. CDR1 is MNHEY and CDR2 is SVGAGI in the germline V gene. CDR3 sequence (DNA): TGTGCCAGCTGCCCCCGGGACAGGCCGTACAATGAGCAGTTCTTC. Encoded protein: CASCPRDRPYNEQFF.

The chain is built from TRBV3-1 (or the pseudogene TRBV3-2) and TRBJ1-2; D uncertain. Germline V gives CDR1 LGHDT, CDR2 YNNKEL (reference sequence). CDR3 length equals 13 residues. With 6 bases removed from V and 4 bases from J, the gap between germline ends came to 12 bases. DNA of the CDR3: TGTGCCAGCAGTCTTGGACTTGGCTATGGCTACACCTTC. It codes for CASSLGLGYGYTF.

This rearrangement joins TRBV10-3 to TRBJ2-3, with D possibly being TRBD2 (6 bases). This CDR3 comprises 15 residues. The germline gives CDR1 ENHRY, CDR2 SYGVKD. V lost 3 bases and J 3 bases, leaving 13 bases between the germline ends. Here the CDR3 DNA reads TGTGCCATCAGTGATGGTTTCGGGGGAACAGATACGCAGTATTTT. This sequence encodes CAISDGFGGTDTQYF.

This chain connects TRBV3-1 (or the pseudogene TRBV3-2) to TRBJ1-5; 11 bases fit TRBD1. Germline CDR1 LGHDT, CDR2 YNNKEL (reference sequence). With V trimmed by 0 bases and J by 4 bases, 8 bases remained unmatched. This CDR3 contains 18 residues. Here the CDR3 reads CASSQDRADRGPNQPQHF. The CDR3 nucleotides are TGTGCCAGCAGCCAAGATAGGGCGGACAGGGGGCCGAATCAGCCCCAGCATTTT.

The chain carries TRBV7-6 and TRBJ2-5; weak D call: TRBD1 (6 bases). The CDR3 extends over 17 amino acids. Germline V lookup: CDR1 SGHVS, CDR2 FNYEAQ. Trimming cost V 6 bases and J 1 base, with 21 bases left between them. The CDR3 bases are TGTGCCAGCAGTTCTACTAGTAGGGGGAGCCCCCAAGAGACCCAGTACTTC. Protein sequence: CASSSTSRGSPQETQYF.

In this sample, this clone turned up once. The chain links TRBV6-5 to TRBJ2-2, with D possibly matching TRBD1 (5 bases). V lost 10 bases, J lost 6 bases, and 15 bases lay in between. Germline CDR1 reads MNHEY; CDR2 reads SVGAGI. This CDR3 has 13 residues. The CDR3 here is CATFATVPGELFF. The CDR3 region has the DNA TGTGCCACCTTCGCGACAGTGCCCGGGGAGCTGTTTTTT.

The chain has TRBV6-6 and TRBJ2-7, with 10 bases fitting TRBD2. The V gene end was trimmed by 5 bases and the J gene end by 2 bases; junction bases not matched to a gene: 6. Germline CDR1 is MNHNY and CDR2 is SVGAGI (reference sequence). This CDR3 is 15 amino acids long. CDR3 in DNA: TGTGCCAGCAGTCGGGAGCGGGGGGGAACCTACGAGCAGTACTTC. This encodes CASSRERGGTYEQYF.

This chain joins TRBV24-1 and TRBJ2-3; 7 bases line up with TRBD1. CDR1 is KGHDR, CDR2 SFDVKD, per germline. The V gene end was trimmed by 2 bases and the J gene end by 2 bases; junction bases not matched to a gene: 6. The CDR3 covers 16 residues. CDR3 nucleotide sequence: TGTGCCACCAGTGATTCCGGGACAGCGGTCACAGATACGCAGTATTTT. Protein sequence: CATSDSGTAVTDTQYF.

The rearrangement links TRBV4-2 to TRBJ1-2, with D perhaps matching TRBD1 (6 bases). The V gene's germline CDR1 is LGHNA and CDR2 YNFKEQ. Trimming cost V 0 bases and J 6 bases, with 8 bases left between them. This CDR3 comprises 13 residues. The CDR3 reads CASSQEQGHGYTF. CDR3 DNA sequence: TGTGCCAGCAGCCAAGAACAGGGACATGGCTACACCTTC.

This clone was recorded a few times. The CDR3 nucleotides are TGTGCCAGCAGCCCATACAGGGGGGAGCAGTTCTTC. Translation: CASSPYRGEQFF. The chain employs TRBV9 and TRBJ2-1, with TRBD1 matching over 8 bases. V was pared by 4 bases and J by 10 bases, with 4 bases of the junction left unmatched. Germline V gene sequence: CDR1 SGDLS, CDR2 YYNGEE. This CDR3 is 12 amino acids long.

The rearrangement uses TRBV7-3 and TRBJ2-7; possible D gene TRBD2, 5 bases. CDR1 and CDR2 (germline): SGHTA, FQGTGA. There are 14 residues in the CDR3. The ends were cut back, 2 bases at V and 7 bases at J, with 15 bases in the middle. The CDR3 protein is CASSLSEVSGEQYF. In DNA, the CDR3 is TGTGCCAGCAGCTTATCCGAGGTTTCGGGGGAGCAGTACTTC.

The V call is TRBV7-2, the J call TRBJ1-5, with TRBD1 as a possible D gene (6 bases). CDR3 size: 13 residues. From germline, CDR1 is SGHTA and CDR2 FQGNSA. V was shortened by 5 bases and J by 4 bases, with 9 bases between the two germline ends. As DNA, the CDR3 is TGTGCCAGCAGCCCAGGACAGAATCAGCCCCAGCATTTT. Translated, it gives CASSPGQNQPQHF.

This clone was counted ten times or more. J is TRBJ1-2 and V is TRBV19; D is undetermined. V lost 3 bases, J lost 0 bases, and 5 bases lay in between. Germline CDR1 reads LNHDA; CDR2 reads SQIVND (reference sequence). The CDR3 is 13 residues long. CDR3 nucleotide sequence: TGTGCCAGTAGTATGAGAGCTAACTATGGCTACACCTTC. It translates to CASSMRANYGYTF.

The rearrangement uses TRBV11-2 and TRBJ2-7, with 9 bases identical to TRBD2. CDR3 size: 14 residues. V lost 7 bases to trimming and J lost 7 bases; unmatched junction nucleotides: 11. CDR1 SGHAT and CDR2 FQNNGV come from the germline V gene. The CDR3 DNA follows: TGTGCCAGCAAACCCGGGACTAGCCCGTTGGAGCAGTACTTC. Translating gives CASKPGTSPLEQYF. Full variable domain (remainder filled in from reference TRBV11-2 and TRBJ2-7): EAGVAQSPRYKIIEKRQSVAFWCNPISGHATLYWYQQILGQGPKLLIQFQNNGVVDDSQLPKDRFSAERLKGVDSTLKIQPAKLEDSAVYLCASKPGTSPLEQYFGPGTRLTVT.

V and J are TRBV5-1 and TRBJ2-2, with TRBD2 as a possible D gene (5 bases). V dropped 5 bases and J dropped 7 bases, with 12 bases sitting between them. This CDR3 region has 13 residues. Germline-derived CDR1 and CDR2 are SGHRS and YFSETQ. The CDR3 spells CASRLGLGGELFF. In DNA form, the CDR3 reads TGCGCCAGCAGACTAGGGTTAGGCGGGGAGCTGTTTTTT. The full variable domain, with the rest looked up from reference TRBV5-1 and TRBJ2-2, is KAGVTQTPRYLIKTRGQQVTLSCSPISGHRSVSWYQQTPGQGLQFLFEYFSETQRNKGNFPGRFSGRQFSNSRSEMNVSTLELGDSALYLCASRLGLGGELFFGEGSRLTVL.

The V call is TRBV4-3, the J call TRBJ2-7; 9 nucleotides agree with TRBD1. J was trimmed by 3 bases and V by 0 bases; bases with no gene match: 3. There are 15 residues in the CDR3. CDR1 is LGHNA and CDR2 is YSLEER in the germline V gene. The CDR3 loop reads CASSQERTGDYEQYF. CDR3 nucleotides: TGCGCCAGCAGCCAAGAAAGGACAGGGGACTACGAGCAGTACTTC.

With regard to this clone: Other DNA sequences in this specimen translate into the identical CDR3. This chain uses TRBV12-3 or TRBV12-4 with TRBJ1-2; D gene unclear. The CDR3 totals 10 residues. Trimming pared 5 bases from V and 7 bases from J, leaving 5 bases between. The CDR3: CASSLSGYTF. In DNA form, the CDR3 reads TGTGCCAGCAGTCTTAGTGGCTACACCTTC.

The J gene is TRBJ1-6, the V gene TRBV6-5; D not resolved. Trimming pared 2 bases from V and 10 bases from J, leaving 18 bases between. CDR1 is MNHEY, CDR2 SVGAGI, per germline. This CDR3 contains 16 residues. CDR3 DNA: TGTGCCAGCAGTTACGAGGGTCCCAACGGAGGGTCACCCCTCCACTTT. Its translation is CASSYEGPNGGSPLHF.

The gene calls are TRBV19 and TRBJ1-1, with TRBD1 as a possible D gene (5 bases). Trimming left V 4 bases short and J 3 bases short, with 12 bases between. Per the germline V gene, CDR1 is LNHDA and CDR2 is SQIVND (reference sequence). The CDR3 spans 14 residues. The CDR3 region is CASSTLWGDTEAFF. The CDR3 coding sequence is TGTGCCAGTAGTACACTCTGGGGGGACACTGAAGCTTTCTTT. Looking up the rest from reference TRBV19 and TRBJ1-1 gives the full variable domain: DGGITQSPKYLFRKEGQNVTLSCEQNLNHDAMYWYRQDPGQGLRLIYYSQIVNDFQKGDIAEGYSVSREKKESFPLTVTSAQKNPTAFYLCASSTLWGDTEAFFGQGTRLTVV.

The chain is built from TRBV15 and TRBJ1-1; possibly TRBD1 for D (6 bases). This CDR3 is built from 11 residues. The germline V and J ends were trimmed by 5 bases and 8 bases, with 9 bases remaining between them. Germline V gene sequence: CDR1 LNHNV, CDR2 YYDKDF (reference sequence). Written as DNA, the CDR3 is TGTGCCACCAGCGGGGGCCTAGAAGCTTTCTTT. It codes for CATSGGLEAFF.

Concerning this clone itself: Different DNA sequences within this sample yield the same CDR3. J is TRBJ1-1 and V is TRBV19, with TRBD1 identical over 7 bases. The CDR3 is 15 amino acids. J gave up 2 bases and V 1 base, and 4 bases lay outside the gene matches. The germline gives CDR1 LNHDA, CDR2 SQIVND (reference sequence). The CDR3 DNA reads as TGTGCCAGTAGTATAGGGGACAGAGGAAACACTGAAGCTTTCTTT. Amino acids: CASSIGDRGNTEAFF.

The CDR3 loop reads CASSFERGDYNEQFF. As DNA, the CDR3 is TGTGCCAGCAGCTTCGAACGGGGAGACTACAATGAGCAGTTCTTC. The chain employs TRBV7-9 and TRBJ2-1, with a possible D match to TRBD2 (5 bases). The germline V gene encodes CDR1 SEHNR and CDR2 FQNEAQ (reference sequence). V lost 3 bases, J lost 3 bases, and 12 bases lay in between. The CDR3 has 15 residues.

This clone came up a few times. The chain is built from TRBV7-2 and TRBJ2-1; 11 nucleotides align to TRBD2. The CDR3 loop spans 14 amino acids. Germline V gene data show CDR1 as SGHTA and CDR2 as FQGNSA. V trimming: 5 bases; J trimming: 5 bases; junction bases outside the gene matches: 2. CDR3 bases: TGTGCCAGCAGCCCGGGACTAGCGGACAATGAGCAGTTCTTC. Amino acids: CASSPGLADNEQFF.

The chain joins TRBV25-1 to TRBJ1-2; TRBD1 agrees at 12 bases. From germline, CDR1 is MGHDK and CDR2 SYGVNS. The CDR3 has 14 amino acids. After removal of 3 bases from V and 8 bases from J, the junction contained 4 bases not matched to a gene. The CDR3 DNA sequence: TGTGCCAGCAGTGACGGGACAGGGGGCGGGGGCTACACCTTC. It is translated as CASSDGTGGGGYTF.

The chain is built from TRBV9 and TRBJ2-7; 7 bases align to TRBD2. Losses at the gene ends were 0 bases for V and 3 bases for J; bases not matched to a gene: 3. This CDR3 is built from 14 residues. CDR1 is SGDLS, CDR2 YYNGEE, per germline. The CDR3 nucleotides read TGTGCCAGCAGCGTAGAGGGGACTAACTACGAGCAGTACTTC. Translating it yields CASSVEGTNYEQYF.

The chain carries TRBV7-9 and TRBJ2-4, with D perhaps matching TRBD2 (6 bases). The CDR3 is 17 residues long. CDR1 and CDR2 from the germline V gene are SEHNR and FQNEAQ (reference sequence). The germline V and J ends were trimmed by 4 bases and 7 bases, with 23 bases remaining between them. Here the CDR3 reads CASSSRPGTPGGNIQYF. The CDR3 DNA reads as TGTGCCAGCAGCTCACGGCCCGGGACTCCCGGCGGGAACATTCAGTACTTC.